A selection of T cell receptor beta chains follows, all from one sample in a study of tumor-infiltrating lymphocytes in oesophageal squamous cell carcinoma. TCRdb fed the PCR reads into MiXCR, producing one record per CDR3 protein. This table holds about 12,000 distinct CDR3 sequences, around 55% found once. The sample consisted of esophageal tumor tissue. These receptors all come from a female donor with esophageal squamous cell carcinoma. The CDR3 runs from the conserved cysteine through the conserved F or W. A D gene is named only where the DNA matches it firmly. Clone size is not always given. Where it is, it says once, few, many or a class for expanded clones.

j_call: TRBJ2-7; d_call: -; v_call: TRBV6-1; clone_size: -; cdr3_aa: CASSEAALSGYEQYF; cdr3_nt: TGTGCCAGCAGTGAAGCGGCCCTGTCGGGGTACGAGCAGTACTTC
j_call: TRBJ2-7; d_call: TRBD2; v_call: TRBV12-3/TRBV12-4; clone_size: -; cdr3_aa: CASSWTSGGYEQYF; cdr3_nt: TGTGCCAGCAGTTGGACTAGCGGGGGCTACGAGCAGTACTTC
j_call: TRBJ2-1; d_call: -; v_call: TRBV6-5; clone_size: -; cdr3_aa: CASSYSKWGNEQFF; cdr3_nt: TGTGCCAGCAGTTACTCGAAATGGGGGAATGAGCAGTTCTTC
j_call: TRBJ1-3; d_call: -; v_call: TRBV6-1; clone_size: -; cdr3_aa: CASSAGGNTIYF; cdr3_nt: TGTGCCAGCAGTGCCGGTGGAAACACCATATATTTT
j_call: TRBJ2-1; d_call: -; v_call: TRBV6-5; clone_size: -; cdr3_aa: CASSYRGSSYNEQFF; cdr3_nt: TGTGCCAGCAGTTACCGGGGAAGCTCCTACAATGAGCAGTTCTTC
j_call: TRBJ2-1; d_call: -; v_call: TRBV5-1; clone_size: once; cdr3_aa: CASTPVKSSYNEQFF; cdr3_nt: TGCGCCAGCACCCCGGTGAAGAGCTCCTACAATGAGCAGTTCTTC
j_call: TRBJ2-7; d_call: TRBD1; v_call: TRBV7-2; clone_size: -; cdr3_aa: CASSRWDRPSYEQYF; cdr3_nt: TGTGCCAGCAGCAGATGGGACAGGCCCTCCTACGAGCAGTACTTC
j_call: TRBJ1-1; d_call: -; v_call: TRBV19; clone_size: -; cdr3_aa: CASRYGTSNTEAFF; cdr3_nt: TGTGCCAGTAGGTACGGGACTTCGAACACTGAAGCTTTCTTT
j_call: TRBJ2-2; d_call: TRBD1; v_call: TRBV6-8; clone_size: -; cdr3_aa: CASSLRQGLTGELFF; cdr3_nt: TGTGCCAGCAGTTTAAGACAGGGCCTCACCGGGGAGCTGTTTTTT
j_call: TRBJ2-5; d_call: -; v_call: TRBV30; clone_size: -; cdr3_aa: CAWSAYNSPLHF; cdr3_nt: TGTGCCTGGAGTGCGTATAATTCACCCCTCCACTTC
j_call: TRBJ1-4; d_call: TRBD1; v_call: TRBV15; clone_size: few; cdr3_aa: CATSRDPGRTGGHKNEKLFF; cdr3_nt: TGTGCCACCAGCAGAGATCCTGGCAGGACAGGGGGGCACAAGAATGAAAAACTGTTTTTT
j_call: TRBJ2-1; d_call: TRBD1; v_call: TRBV28; clone_size: -; cdr3_aa: CASSSDRVPTLYNEQFF; cdr3_nt: TGTGCCAGCAGCTCCGACAGGGTGCCTACTCTCTACAATGAGCAGTTCTTC
j_call: TRBJ2-3; d_call: -; v_call: TRBV7-6; clone_size: -; cdr3_aa: CASSLPLNTQYF; cdr3_nt: TGTGCCAGCAGCTTACCGCTGAATACGCAGTATTTT
j_call: TRBJ1-2; d_call: -; v_call: TRBV10-2; clone_size: -; cdr3_aa: CASSESAGAQGGYTF; cdr3_nt: TGCGCCAGCAGTGAGTCGGCAGGGGCCCAGGGTGGCTACACCTTC
j_call: TRBJ2-7; d_call: TRBD2; v_call: TRBV12-3/TRBV12-4; clone_size: -; cdr3_aa: CASSLRTSGDNEQYF; cdr3_nt: TGTGCCAGCAGTCTAAGGACTAGCGGAGACAATGAGCAGTACTTC
j_call: TRBJ1-1; d_call: TRBD1; v_call: TRBV6-1; clone_size: -; cdr3_aa: CASRDRGGTEAFF; cdr3_nt: TGTGCCAGCAGGGACAGGGGAGGGACTGAAGCTTTCTTT
j_call: TRBJ2-7; d_call: -; v_call: TRBV11-1; clone_size: -; cdr3_aa: CASSLASSRGGLEQYF; cdr3_nt: TGTGCCAGCAGCTTAGCGAGCAGCAGGGGTGGGCTTGAGCAGTACTTC
j_call: TRBJ2-1; d_call: TRBD2; v_call: TRBV11-3; clone_size: medium-sized; cdr3_aa: CASSLGTSGLDEQFF; cdr3_nt: TGTGCCAGCAGTTTAGGGACTAGCGGCTTGGATGAGCAGTTCTTC
j_call: TRBJ2-7; d_call: TRBD2; v_call: TRBV5-1; clone_size: many; cdr3_aa: CASSVQGAASGRAEQYF; cdr3_nt: TGCGCCAGCAGCGTACAGGGGGCGGCTAGCGGGAGGGCCGAGCAGTACTTC
j_call: TRBJ1-5; d_call: -; v_call: TRBV6-8; clone_size: -; cdr3_aa: CASSRDRANQPPHF; cdr3_nt: TGTGCCAGCAGTCGCGACAGAGCCAATCAGCCCCCGCATTTT
j_call: TRBJ2-1; d_call: TRBD2; v_call: TRBV25-1; clone_size: -; cdr3_aa: CASSETSGSTEQFF; cdr3_nt: TGTGCCAGCAGTGAAACTAGCGGGAGTACTGAGCAGTTCTTC
j_call: TRBJ2-1; d_call: -; v_call: TRBV4-2; clone_size: -; cdr3_aa: CASSPRPPGYNEQFF; cdr3_nt: TGTGCCAGCAGCCCTCGACCCCCGGGTTACAATGAGCAGTTCTTC
j_call: TRBJ2-1; d_call: TRBD1; v_call: TRBV6-8; clone_size: -; cdr3_aa: CASSRTGKHNEQFF; cdr3_nt: TGTGCCAGCAGTAGGACAGGGAAGCACAATGAGCAGTTCTTC
j_call: TRBJ1-2; d_call: -; v_call: TRBV28; clone_size: many; cdr3_aa: CASSLGGGNLNYGYTF; cdr3_nt: TGTGCCAGCAGTTTAGGTGGAGGGAATCTTAACTATGGCTACACCTTC
j_call: TRBJ2-7; d_call: -; v_call: TRBV7-8; clone_size: -; cdr3_aa: CASSLVQGYGEQYF; cdr3_nt: TGTGCCAGCAGCTTAGTACAGGGATACGGCGAGCAGTACTTC
j_call: TRBJ2-7; d_call: -; v_call: TRBV7-2; clone_size: -; cdr3_aa: CASSLGGGTYEQYF; cdr3_nt: TGTGCCAGCAGCTTAGGGGGAGGTACCTACGAGCAGTACTTC
j_call: TRBJ1-2; d_call: -; v_call: TRBV7-4; clone_size: once; cdr3_aa: CASSLGGSSYGYTF; cdr3_nt: TGTGCCAGCAGCTTAGGCGGCAGTAGCTATGGCTACACCTTC
j_call: TRBJ1-2; d_call: -; v_call: TRBV19; clone_size: -; cdr3_aa: CASSVSRVFGPGYTF; cdr3_nt: TGTGCCAGTAGTGTCTCCAGGGTTTTCGGGCCTGGCTACACCTTC
j_call: TRBJ2-1; d_call: -; v_call: TRBV7-2; clone_size: once; cdr3_aa: CASSLVGSGWSSYNEQFF; cdr3_nt: TGTGCCAGCAGCTTAGTTGGTAGCGGCTGGAGCTCCTACAATGAGCAGTTCTTC
j_call: TRBJ2-1; d_call: -; v_call: TRBV11-2; clone_size: -; cdr3_aa: CASSLSPNEQFF; cdr3_nt: TGTGCCAGCAGCTTATCCCCCAATGAGCAGTTCTTC
j_call: TRBJ1-5; d_call: -; v_call: TRBV7-2; clone_size: -; cdr3_aa: CASSALAGYSNQPQHF; cdr3_nt: TGTGCCAGCAGCGCCTTAGCCGGTTATAGCAATCAGCCCCAGCATTTT
j_call: TRBJ2-7; d_call: -; v_call: TRBV7-4; clone_size: -; cdr3_aa: CASSSQGGLGYEQYF; cdr3_nt: TGTGCCAGCAGCTCGCAGGGGGGACTAGGCTACGAGCAGTACTTC
j_call: TRBJ2-5; d_call: -; v_call: TRBV7-2; clone_size: few; cdr3_aa: CASSLGQRQETQYF; cdr3_nt: TGTGCCAGCAGCTTAGGACAGAGACAAGAGACCCAGTACTTC
j_call: TRBJ2-5; d_call: -; v_call: TRBV10-2; clone_size: -; cdr3_aa: CASSESSQQTQYF; cdr3_nt: TGCGCCAGCAGTGAGTCGAGTCAACAGACCCAGTACTTC
j_call: TRBJ2-5; d_call: TRBD2; v_call: TRBV24-1; clone_size: -; cdr3_aa: CATSDPGLAGGGKTQYF; cdr3_nt: TGTGCCACCAGTGATCCGGGACTAGCGGGAGGTGGGAAGACCCAGTACTTC
j_call: TRBJ2-1; d_call: TRBD2; v_call: TRBV11-2; clone_size: -; cdr3_aa: CASSAASGGPYNEQFF; cdr3_nt: TGTGCCAGCAGCGCTGCTAGCGGGGGGCCCTACAATGAGCAGTTCTTC
j_call: TRBJ2-7; d_call: TRBD2; v_call: TRBV7-3; clone_size: many; cdr3_aa: CASRPSGGSYEQYF; cdr3_nt: TGTGCCAGCAGACCCAGCGGGGGCTCCTACGAGCAGTACTTC
j_call: TRBJ2-2; d_call: -; v_call: TRBV5-5; clone_size: many; cdr3_aa: CASNRQPNTGELFF; cdr3_nt: TGTGCCAGCAACAGACAGCCGAACACCGGGGAGCTGTTTTTT
j_call: TRBJ2-7; d_call: -; v_call: TRBV6-1; clone_size: many; cdr3_aa: CASRLTKSYEQYF; cdr3_nt: TGTGCCAGCAGATTGACAAAATCCTACGAGCAGTACTTC
j_call: TRBJ2-5; d_call: -; v_call: TRBV7-6; clone_size: few; cdr3_aa: CASSLGGPKGETQYF; cdr3_nt: TGTGCCAGCAGCTTAGGAGGACCAAAGGGGGAGACCCAGTACTTC
j_call: TRBJ2-1; d_call: TRBD2; v_call: TRBV6-5; clone_size: few; cdr3_aa: CASSSATSGSIPLENEQFF; cdr3_nt: TGTGCCAGCAGTTCTGCGACTAGCGGGAGTATCCCACTCGAAAATGAGCAGTTCTTC